This paragraph reports one TCR beta chain. Antigen unknown. The junction shows a germline mismatch at one end, possibly a read error. Each cDNA held unique molecular identifiers, and template switching gave it a universal primer site. One entry per CDR3 protein results from TCRdb running MiXCR on the 5' RACE reads. The sample gives about 220,000 distinct CDR3 sequences, 6% to 8.5% of which show up once; over 5% is in the top ten. The entry originates in a study of identical twins. Germline V gene sequence: CDR1 DFQATT, CDR2 SNEGSKA (reference sequence). This CDR3 contains 13 residues. Overall study findings and caveats: Zero-insertion findings could be partly confounded by invariant cells (MAIT and iNKT cells). Memory repertoires lacked the insertion deficit that abundant cord blood beta clonotypes showed. The study drew conclusions from cross-sectional statistical analysis, not from following the same donors.

This same sample was also part of a study on yellow fever vaccine responses in identical twins.

The receptor's source is a woman aged 18-35 years in good health. The sample was CD8+ T cells sorted from blood. The rearrangement uses TRBV20-1 and TRBJ2-3, with a weak D call TRBD2 (5 bases). The CDR3 coding sequence is TGCAGTATACCCACGCTTCGGGGAGATACGCAGAATTTT. It encodes CSIPTLRGDTQNF.